This T cell receptor beta chain was retrieved from a study of CD8 T cells in ankylosing spondylitis. Construction of TCR beta libraries was performed using quantitative 5'-RACE with molecular barcodes. TCRdb called the 5' RACE reads again in MiXCR, with one record for every CDR3 protein. Of about 250,000 distinct CDR3 sequences listed, 20% to 30% were seen once; the top ten hold around 0.64%. Study results and caveats: According to the report, clones linked to the disease were significantly enriched in matched synovial fluid samples taken from ankylosing spondylitis patients. Typical of ankylosing spondylitis blood, it appeared, was a TCR beta motif of fewer than ten highly homologous variants.

The CDR3 runs to 15 residues. Trimming took 6 bases from V and 2 from J, leaving 16 bases between them. This clonotype was picked up many times. Its antigen is not known. The sequencing sample was made of blood, either unsorted or a sorted T cell fraction (not recorded which). The receptor was derived from a male donor with ankylosing spondylitis or in good health (not recorded which). The V call is TRBV12-3 or TRBV12-4, the J call TRBJ2-5; the D gene is possibly TRBD1 (5 bases). CDR3 sequence (DNA): TGTGCCAGCAGCCGACCCCGACAGCTTCAAGAGACCCAGTACTTC. Amino acid sequence: CASSRPRQLQETQYF.